The T cell receptor (beta chain) described here comes from a study of cytomegalovirus exposure and HLA in healthy donors (dated by TCRdb to 2017 to 2019). Study-wide context: An earlier analysis of roughly 570 of the donors reported 250 to 350 Gb of sequence data and around 100 million unique TCR beta sequences obtained from roughly 180 million T cells. Using immunosequencing, the study profiled T cell repertoires from 640 or so subjects and related those repertoires to cytomegalovirus serostatus. Alongside the repertoire data, information on donor age, sex, ethnicity and CMV serostatus was compiled. In an earlier analysis of 587 of the donors, high-throughput TCR beta sequencing was used to judge whether each TCR beta V gene segment behaved as functional or pseudogenic. In a later analysis, previously published TCR beta repertoires from several hundred donors were re-analyzed and high-resolution HLA genotyping was added so that TCR occurrence patterns could be studied. The study aimed to test whether signatures of past pathogen exposure could be identified by cataloging public T cell receptors. A later genetic analysis used genome-wide SNP genotypes for about 60% of the 666 donors, treating that subset as a discovery cohort. Both class I and class II loci were covered by HLA typing, at four-digit resolution. The study combined high-throughput TCR immunosequencing, statistical association of individual TCRs with disease status, and machine learning to predict cytomegalovirus infection status. Because of strong linkage in the cohort, roughly five DR-DQ haplotypes were treated as single units for association and clustering. Typing coverage differed by locus: A, B, C, DRB1 and DQB1 were typed in roughly 629-630 donors, DQA1 in 522, DPA1 in around 600, and DPB1 in just under 480. All discovery cohort repertoires had been generated on a single sequencing platform. Along with the roughly 700-subject first cohort, a separate validation cohort of over 90 different subjects was used. Of the 300 to 450 genotyped donors, 65% to 90% were placed in the genetic ancestry cluster associated with self-reported Caucasian donors. An early release that covered roughly 600 HLA-typed donors contained approximately 320 gigabases of sequencing data and 65 million to 100 million unique TCR sequences. Among some 410 genotyped donors of the cohort, an average of approximately 220,000 unique TCR beta nucleotide sequences was sequenced per donor, of which about 20% were non-productive. The later analysis used no new phenotypic data to find candidate immune exposures, relying instead on TCR beta sequences and their occurrence across donors. Beyond this particular receptor, the publication reports: Specific HLA alleles were associated with 16,951 TCR beta sequences at a false discovery rate of 0.05 in a later analysis. Because some donors lacked HLA typing at each locus, the association tests relied only on the typed subset. According to a later genetic analysis, donors in an Asian-associated ancestry cluster had fewer N-insertions in productive TCRs than the roughly 700-donor mean. A cluster of highly shared sequence variants was judged likely to represent a technical artifact of the sequencing pipeline. A later analysis found that TCR association rates varied across HLA loci, with DRB1 alleles showing the most associated TCRs and HLA-C alleles the fewest. Correlated functional status among segregating V segments might be attributable to linkage disequilibrium, but an unknown experimental factor could not be ruled out. Only TCR beta chains were sequenced in this cohort, and the absence of alpha or paired-chain data limited detectable features. Around 16 rarely observed V segments, including chromosome 9 orphons, were excluded from the earlier analysis of about 610 of the donors because counts were too low. The authors suggested that the approach could potentially be extended to other disease states and immunological phenotypes. In a later analysis, HLA-associated TCR beta chains showed more clonal expansion and lower generation probabilities than non-associated chains that were equally common. According to a later analysis, most CMV-associated TCR beta chains appeared to be HLA-restricted, and the HLA associations seemed to be driven largely by CMV exposure. V-gene and J-gene trimming of TCR beta chains was associated with a missense DCLRE1C variant in a later genetic analysis, and the association was replicated in an independent cohort. Assigning TCR associations to individual alleles was difficult when HLA alleles, especially DR and DQ, strongly co-occurred. A further reported finding was that TCR beta sequences accurately predicted the HLA-A and HLA-B alleles for most subjects in the first cohort. Several of the top co-occurrence clusters appeared to be linked to parvovirus B19, influenza, CMV and Epstein-Barr virus, according to a later analysis. Roughly uniform sequencing depth across donors was assumed in presence/absence analyses, although this assumption may not hold. Immune exposure information for the cohort was limited to CMV serostatus. Because the 87-base-pair reads could not distinguish some IMGT-functional V segments, including TRBV6-2 and TRBV6-3, those segments were excluded. Cytomegalovirus status was reported to be diagnosed by the classifier with high specificity and sensitivity in both the original and validation cohorts. Broadly in line with IMGT annotations, most TCR beta V segments showed up in productive rearrangements about 90% or about 30% of the time in an earlier analysis of several hundred of the donors. In vitro tests confirmed that a few of the cytomegalovirus-associated TCR beta chains recognize cytomegalovirus antigens. Most TCR sequences were seen in very few donors, while some public TCRs were found in many individuals. A total of 150 to 200 TCR beta chains were listed by the study as associated with cytomegalovirus.

Library preparation used the immunoSEQ multiplex PCR assay. For the multiplex PCR, a mixture combining 60 forward primers for TCR Vbeta segments and 13 reverse primers for TCR Jbeta segments was used. Amplification of the CDR3 region of rearranged TCR beta genes was performed with a multiplex PCR assay on genomic DNA. The Illumina HiSeq System was used to sequence the amplified TCR beta libraries as 87-base-pair reads. The original methods were these. Across the 640 or so repertoires, a later analysis counted tens of millions of unique TCR beta chains, roughly 11 million of which were shared by at least two donors. Raw reads were error-corrected and collapsed into unique sequences with a nearest-neighbor algorithm that merged closely related sequences to remove PCR and sequencing errors. To assign V, D and J gene segments, CDR3 sequences were aligned to IMGT reference sequences. For a sequence to be retained, a match of at least six nucleotides to both a V gene segment and a J gene segment was required. A rearrangement was called productive if the CDR3 had no stop codons and remained in frame with V and J, and every other rearrangement was called non-productive. CDR3 was defined according to IMGT convention as the region running from the second conserved V-encoded cysteine to the conserved J-encoded phenylalanine. The earlier analysis of 587 of the donors excluded sequences that lacked an unambiguous match to a single V gene segment. An earlier analysis of about 590 of the donors classified V segments as functional when productive rearrangements were above 56.7% and as segregating when the standard deviation between donors was above 5%. A statistical classification framework was built to diagnose cytomegalovirus status from the catalog of TCR beta chain sequences. A later analysis assigned V and J genes by comparing TCR nucleotide sequences with IMGT/GENE-DB human TR gene sequences. A later analysis assigned CDR3 sequences and most-parsimonious VDJ recombination scenarios with the TCRdist pipeline. In a later analysis, each TCR beta chain was defined by its CDR3 amino acid sequence together with its V-gene family, and reads without a unique V-gene family were excluded. In a later analysis, 550 to 650 highly shared, low-generation-probability nucleotide sequences were removed to address suspected cross-contamination and a sequencing artifact. In a later analysis, a clonal expansion index for each public chain was calculated from normalized within-repertoire ranks of inferred template counts. A later analysis computed generation probabilities with a VDJ recombination model fitted to out-of-frame rearrangements, and checked the results against IGoR. Hypergeometric tests were used in a later analysis to score TCR-TCR, TCR-HLA and TCR-CMV co-occurrence, with a repertoire-size bias correction applied to the TCR pairs. To estimate false discovery rates, a later analysis permuted the HLA or CMV assignments 20 times. In a later analysis, co-occurring TCRs were grouped with DBSCAN, and TCRdist sequence similarity was added when clustering was performed within HLA-allele-positive subsets. For co-occurrence clustering, repertoires with fewer than 30,000 or more than 120,000 public chains were excluded, along with a handful of repertoires with anomalous nucleotide sharing. As stored in TCRdb, this immuneACCESS dataset retains in-frame rearrangements with V and J assigned. A fraction of the clones does not appear; measured against another copy, unresolved V genes explain less than half of the discrepancy, and the remainder lacks a known reason. D and trimming were read from the DNA, whereas the V and J calls and clone size are those reported in that table. In all, the sample holds about 96,000 clones, and 60% to 75% of those were seen once. Roughly 3% of the sample goes to the ten largest clones.

In total, fewer than 750 healthy bone marrow donors made up the cohort. All cohort members were sampled while nominally healthy, although unrecorded immune exposures were likely present. The donor was CMV seropositive and belonged to the group of a few hundred seropositive cohort members. A peripheral blood sample was collected from each donor, and TCR beta sequencing was performed on peripheral blood mononuclear cells. The Qiagen DNeasy Blood Extraction Kit was used to extract genomic DNA from the blood cell samples. Taken from the germline V gene, the CDR1 and CDR2 loops are SGHRS and YFSETQ. The CDR3, from cysteine to phenylalanine, totals 14 residues. Of the read, only the CDR3 DNA is kept; its 42 bases are in frame from base 1. Cut back by 4 bases and 8 bases, the V and J ends lie 16 bases apart. A note on this clone: Its antigen has not been determined. Base qualities were left out, and no much larger clone turns up one base away.

Sequencing was carried out using PBMCs. The chain couples TRBV5-1 to TRBJ2-1; the D gene is possibly TRBD2, with 6 bases matching. The receptor comes from a female donor in good health and CMV-seropositive. The bases are TGCGCCAGCAGCCCGCGTGCTAGCGATTATGAGCAGTTCTTC. The translation is CASSPRASDYEQFF. The reference TRBV5-1 and TRBJ2-1 proteins fill in what lies around the CDR3, so the full variable domain reads KAGVTQTPRYLIKTRGQQVTLSCSPISGHRSVSWYQQTPGQGLQFLFEYFSETQRNKGNFPGRFSGRQFSNSRSEMNVSTLELGDSALYLCASSPRASDYEQFFGPGTRLTVL.